What follows are 11 T cell receptor beta chains derived from one specimen sequenced in a study of identical twins. MiXCR, applied by TCRdb to the 5' RACE reads, yields one record per CDR3 protein. The profile shows more than 600,000 distinct CDR3 sequences, around a sixth of them singletons. The sample was also reused in another study, on T cells expressing NK-cell markers.

Source material: PBMCs. Every receptor here comes from a woman in her late teens or twenties in good health.

The V and J genes are TRBV20-1 and TRBJ2-1; D possibly matches TRBD1 or TRBD2 (6 bases each). This CDR3 has 16 residues. Between the trimmed V and J ends, which lost 5 bases and 2 bases, there was a span of 19 bases. Germline lookup yields CDR1 DFQATT and CDR2 SNEGSKA (reference sequence). CDR3 in amino acids: CSARGLSGSAYNEQFF. CDR3 DNA sequence: TGCAGTGCTCGGGGGCTAAGCGGGTCTGCCTACAATGAGCAGTTCTTC.

This clonotype came up a few times. The rearrangement joins TRBV6-5 to TRBJ1-2; D is unclear. Deletions cut 0 bases from V and 7 bases from J, with 6 bases between. Per the germline V gene, CDR1 is MNHEY and CDR2 is SVGAGI. CDR3 size: 12 residues. The CDR3 bases are TGTGCCAGCAGTTACTCGAATGGTGGCTACACCTTC. It is translated as CASSYSNGGYTF.

The table lists this clonotype with a few counts. As DNA, the CDR3 is TGTGCCAGCAGTTATGGGGACAGGCGCTCCTACGAGCAGTACTTC. Protein: CASSYGDRRSYEQYF. The chain has TRBV6-5 and TRBJ2-7; 8 bases align to TRBD1. Germline CDR1 and CDR2: MNHEY and SVGAGI. V was pared by 3 bases and J by 0 bases, with 4 bases of the junction left unmatched. The CDR3 consists of 15 residues.

This clonotype was counted only a few times. The rearrangement links TRBV7-9 to TRBJ1-6; weak D call: TRBD1 (5 bases). Trimming removed 5 bases from V and 3 bases from J, with 17 bases in between. Germline CDR1 SEHNR, CDR2 FQNEAQ (reference sequence). This CDR3 contains 17 residues. The CDR3, as DNA: TGTGCCAGCAGCGCGGGGGAGGGGTCCTACTATAATTCACCCCTCCACTTT. Protein: CASSAGEGSYYNSPLHF.

There are a few counts of this clonotype. The chain is built from TRBV20-1 and TRBJ2-7; 9 bases map to TRBD2. V was pared by 0 bases and J by 5 bases, with 8 bases of the junction left unmatched. This CDR3 region has 15 residues. CDR1 and CDR2 (germline): DFQATT, SNEGSKA (reference sequence). CDR3 DNA sequence: TGCAGTGCTAGAGATGAGGTAGCGGGAGCCCACGAGCAGTACTTC. Residues: CSARDEVAGAHEQYF.

J is TRBJ2-5 and V is TRBV20-1, with 9 nucleotides matching TRBD2. From germline, CDR1 is DFQATT and CDR2 SNEGSKA (reference sequence). The CDR3 consists of 15 residues. V dropped 5 bases and J dropped 1; count of bases not matched to a gene: 8. DNA of the CDR3: TGCAGTGCTCCTTTAGCGGGGGCCTCCCAAGAGACCCAGTACTTC. The encoded protein is CSAPLAGASQETQYF.

V gene TRBV12-3 or TRBV12-4 combines with J gene TRBJ2-5; no clear D gene. This CDR3 region has 12 residues. Trimming shortened V by 8 bases and J by 4 bases, and 11 bases separated the two germline ends. The CDR3 sequence is CASSNSPETQYF. The DNA for the CDR3 is TGTGCCAGCTCTAACTCCCCAGAGACCCAGTACTTC.

This clonotype was seen a handful of times. The rearrangement uses TRBV28 and TRBJ1-1, with 7 nucleotides matching TRBD1. This CDR3 is built from 12 residues. With V trimmed by 3 bases and J by 9 bases, 4 bases remained unmatched. The V gene's germline CDR1 is MDHEN and CDR2 SYDVKM. The CDR3 DNA reads TGTGCCAGCAGTTTGACGACAGGGAAAGCTTTCTTT. Protein product: CASSLTTGKAFF.

The chain has TRBV12-3 or TRBV12-4 and TRBJ2-2; tentative D call: TRBD1 (5 bases). Between the trimmed V and J ends, which lost 5 bases and 0 bases, there was a span of 10 bases. This CDR3 has 15 residues. CDR3: CASSPQVSNTGELFF. CDR3 nucleotide sequence: TGTGCCAGCAGTCCACAGGTTTCGAACACCGGGGAGCTGTTTTTT.

In this sample, this clonotype turned up many times. The chain couples TRBV5-1 to TRBJ2-3; D uncertain. The CDR3 runs 12 residues. V shed 4 bases and J shed 5 bases, with 8 bases lying between them. Germline V gene sequence: CDR1 SGHRS, CDR2 YFSETQ. The DNA of the CDR3 is TGCGCCAGCAGCCTTGGGGTAGATACGCAGTATTTT. This translates into CASSLGVDTQYF.

The V call is TRBV20-1, the J call TRBJ2-1, with 10 bases lining up with TRBD2. The CDR3 spans 14 residues. The junction had 7 bases not matched to a gene; V was cut back by 6 bases and J by 5 bases. In germline, CDR1 is DFQATT, CDR2 SNEGSKA (reference sequence). Here the CDR3 DNA reads TGCAGTGCGAGGAGCGGGAGGGCCGACAATGAGCAGTTCTTC. Its translation is CSARSGRADNEQFF.